This is a list of T cell receptor beta chains from one sample in a study of a mutant IDH1 vaccine in newly diagnosed glioma. Here immunoSEQ multiplex PCR was the method, and the copy in TCRdb shows in-frame clones only, minus some. The data show around 100,000 clones, with roughly 90% seen just once and 0.5% to 0.65% held by the top ten. Their specific antigens are unknown. Sequenced material: PBMCs, taken from a glioma patient whose treatment included an IDH1 peptide vaccine. Every receptor here comes from a woman aged 45-60 years with glioma. CDR3s include the opening cysteine and the closing phenylalanine or tryptophan. D genes are given only for firm matches. Not all rows give a size; the values are once, few, many and, for expanded clones, a class.

TRBJ1-1,-,13,-,TRBV5-8,TGTGCCAGCAGCCCGGCCGGTCGTACTGAAGCTTTCTTT,CASSPAGRTEAFF
TRBJ2-7,-,15,TRBD2,TRBV2,TGTGCCAGCAGGTCGACTAGCGGTACCAGTGGAGAGCAGTACTTC,CASRSTSGTSGEQYF
TRBJ1-6,-,15,TRBD1,TRBV6-6,TGTGCCAGCAGGTCCTCCGGGACAGGGGGTTCACCCCTCCACTTT,CASRSSGTGGSPLHF
TRBJ2-5,-,16,-,TRBV7-6,TGTGCCAGCCACCCGGGGTTCCAGGGAATAAAAGAGACCCAGTACTTC,CASHPGFQGIKETQYF
TRBJ1-1,-,11,-,TRBV30,TGTGCCTGGACCTTCGGCACTGAAGCTTTCTTT,CAWTFGTEAFF
TRBJ1-4,-,14,-,TRBV4-1,TGCGCCAGCAGCCATAATAGATTCCATGAAAAACTGTTTTTT,CASSHNRFHEKLFF
TRBJ2-1,-,15,TRBD2,TRBV5-1,TGCGCCAGCAGCCGGGAGGGCGGTAACGGCGATGAGCAGTTCTTC,CASSREGGNGDEQFF
TRBJ2-3,-,16,-,TRBV5-1,TGCGCCAGCAGCCCCGGGGCTAGCGTAGGCACAGATACGCAGTATTTT,CASSPGASVGTDTQYF
TRBJ1-2,-,15,TRBD1,TRBV6-1,TGTGCCAGCAGTCCGGGACAGGGTGGGAACTATGGCTACACCTTC,CASSPGQGGNYGYTF
TRBJ1-1,-,14,-,TRBV5-6,TGTGCCAGCAGCTTGAGCCAGGTGAACACTGAAGCTTTCTTT,CASSLSQVNTEAFF
TRBJ2-7,-,14,-,TRBV5-1,TGCGCCAGCAGCCCCGGAGCGGAACCCTACGAGCAGTACTTC,CASSPGAEPYEQYF
TRBJ1-2,once,17,TRBD1,TRBV23-1,TGCGCCAGCAGTCATAGACAGGGGGGGCCCGAGGGGTATGGCTACACCTTC,CASSHRQGGPEGYGYTF
TRBJ2-1,-,16,-,TRBV10-2,TGCGCCAGCAGTGAGCAGGGGAGGCGTGCCTACAATGAGCAGTTCTTC,CASSEQGRRAYNEQFF
TRBJ1-6,-,14,-,TRBV12-5,TGTGCTAGTGCCCCGGGACCGATTAATTCACCCCTCCACTTT,CASAPGPINSPLHF
TRBJ1-1,-,15,-,TRBV28,TGTGCCAGCAGTCCCTGGACAGCTTCTCATCCCGAAGCTTTCTTT,CASSPWTASHPEAFF
TRBJ1-5,-,15,TRBD1,TRBV10-3,TGTGCCAGCAGTTACTCAGGGGGCGCGAGGCAGCCCCAGCATTTT,CASSYSGGARQPQHF
TRBJ2-7,once,13,-,TRBV5-1,TGCGCCAGCAGCTTGTTGGGGAGGTACGAGCAGTACTTC,CASSLLGRYEQYF
TRBJ2-7,-,15,TRBD2,TRBV2,TGTGCCAGCAGCCTTAGCGGGAGGGACTCCTACGAGCAGTACTTC,CASSLSGRDSYEQYF
TRBJ1-1,-,20,TRBD1,TRBV5-1,TGCGCCAGCAGCTCCAACCCCTACCCGGGACAGGGGGCGATGAACACTGAAGCTTTCTTT,CASSSNPYPGQGAMNTEAFF
TRBJ1-2,-,13,-,TRBV28,TGTGCCAGCAGCCAGAATTTTGTTTATGGCTACACCTTC,CASSQNFVYGYTF
TRBJ2-7,-,14,-,TRBV15,TGTGCCACCAGCAGAGACGCCCTCTCTCGCGAGCAGTACTTC,CATSRDALSREQYF
TRBJ2-1,-,11,TRBD1,TRBV7-9,TGTGCCAGCAGCTTGGGGGACAGGAACTTCTTC,CASSLGDRNFF
TRBJ2-3,-,15,-,TRBV9,TGTGCCAGCAGCGTAGGGGTGGGATCTGCAGATACGCAGTATTTT,CASSVGVGSADTQYF
TRBJ2-3,-,14,-,TRBV28,TGTGCCAGCAGTTCACCAGGGGGCACAGATACGCAGTATTTT,CASSSPGGTDTQYF
TRBJ2-7,-,13,-,TRBV19,TGTGCCAGTAGTATACAGGTCAGGAGCGAGCAGTACTTC,CASSIQVRSEQYF
TRBJ2-2,-,13,-,TRBV6-6,TGTGCCAGCATCGAGGGCGGAACCGGGGAGCTGTTTTTT,CASIEGGTGELFF
TRBJ2-7,once,13,-,TRBV7-2,TGTGCCAGCAGCACCCCGGGCTCCTACGAGCAGTACTTC,CASSTPGSYEQYF
TRBJ1-1,-,15,TRBD1,TRBV2,TGTGCCAGCAGTGGCCGGGACAGGGGGCAGATGGAAGCTTTCTTT,CASSGRDRGQMEAFF
TRBJ1-2,-,11,-,TRBV28,TGTGCCAGCAGTTTATGGGGTGGCTACACCTTC,CASSLWGGYTF
TRBJ1-3,-,16,-,TRBV2,TGTGCCAGCAGTGAAAATGGGGGCTTCTCTGGAAACACCATATATTTT,CASSENGGFSGNTIYF
TRBJ1-5,-,14,-,TRBV2,TGTGCCAGCAGTGAGACAGGCCTCAATCAGCCCCAGCATTTT,CASSETGLNQPQHF
TRBJ2-1,-,14,-,TRBV7-6,TGTGCCAGCAGCTTTTTAGCTAGCTCCAATGAGCAGTTCTTC,CASSFLASSNEQFF
TRBJ2-5,-,13,-,TRBV7-8,TGTGCCAGCAGCTTAGGTCCGAGGGAGACCCAGTACTTC,CASSLGPRETQYF
TRBJ1-1,-,14,-,TRBV28,TGTGCCAGCAGTTTCCTTGGAGGAGGGACTGAAGCTTTCTTT,CASSFLGGGTEAFF
TRBJ1-5,-,16,TRBD1,TRBV5-5,TGTGCCAGCAGCTTGGACAGGGACAGGGGCAATCAGCCCCAGCATTTT,CASSLDRDRGNQPQHF
TRBJ2-4,-,16,TRBD1,TRBV5-4,TGTGCCAGCAGCTCGGCCGGGACAGAGGCCAAAAACATTCAGTACTTC,CASSSAGTEAKNIQYF
TRBJ2-3,-,16,TRBD2,TRBV10-2,TGCGCCAGCAGTGATGGAGCGGGAGGTGTCACAGATACGCAGTATTTT,CASSDGAGGVTDTQYF
TRBJ2-7,-,17,-,TRBV28,TGTGCCAGCAGTTTATCCCTCACAGGGCTTCTGGCCTACGAGCAGTACTTC,CASSLSLTGLLAYEQYF
TRBJ2-7,-,14,-,TRBV6-6,TGTGCCAGCAGTTCGGCAGGGACCAGGCACGAGCAGTACTTC,CASSSAGTRHEQYF
TRBJ2-3,-,16,-,TRBV6-5,TGTGCCAGCAGTTATATTAGCGGAGATCCCACAGATACGCAGTATTTT,CASSYISGDPTDTQYF
TRBJ2-3,-,14,-,TRBV11-2,TGTGCCAGCAGCTTAGGAGTCCCCACAGATACGCAGTATTTT,CASSLGVPTDTQYF
TRBJ1-6,-,17,-,TRBV5-1,TGCGCCAGCAGCCCCACGGTCACGAGCTCCTATAATTCACCCCTCCACTTT,CASSPTVTSSYNSPLHF
TRBJ1-2,-,13,-,TRBV2,TGTGCCAGCAGTGGAAAACAGTTCTATGGCTACACCTTC,CASSGKQFYGYTF
TRBJ2-1,-,12,-,TRBV25-1,TGTGCCAGCAGTTTTAGGACAGAGGAGCAGTTCTTC,CASSFRTEEQFF
TRBJ2-3,-,11,-,TRBV2,TGTGCCAGTTTTCTCAGAGATACGCAGTATTTT,CASFLRDTQYF